A single sample gave rise to the 22 T cell receptor beta chains below, sequenced in a study of blood T cell repertoires in COVID-19. The data were produced by immunoSEQ multiplex PCR, yet TCRdb's version contains in-frame clones alone and is incomplete. The sample shows approximately 400,000 clones, about 87% of them seen only once. The sample was PBMCs or T cells enriched from blood (not recorded which). Receptors were obtained from a man aged 30-40 years who had recovered from COVID-19.

The chain uses TRBV4-1 and TRBJ2-7; D is unclear. The CDR3 consists of 15 residues. CDR1 and CDR2 from the germline V gene are MGHRA and YSYEKL. V lost 1 base, J lost 0 bases, and 10 bases lay in between. CDR3 residues: CASSQGLASSYEQYF. The CDR3 nucleotides are TGCGCCAGCAGCCAAGGATTGGCTAGCTCCTACGAGCAGTACTTC.

V and J are TRBV6-5 and TRBJ1-3; no reliable D call. Germline V gene data show CDR1 as MNHEY and CDR2 as SVGAGI. Trimming shortened V by 6 bases and J by 12 bases, and 15 bases separated the two germline ends. This CDR3 has 12 amino acids. The CDR3, as DNA: TGTGCCAGCAGAGGAGGAGGGTGGATCATATATTTT. Encoded protein: CASRGGGWIIYF.

The chain's CDR3 is CASSSLGTPYGYTF. For the CDR3, the DNA is TGTGCCAGCAGCTCCCTAGGGACTCCTTATGGCTACACCTTC. This chain connects TRBV7-6 to TRBJ1-2, with TRBD1 as a possible D gene (5 bases). There are 14 residues in the CDR3. Germline values: CDR1 SGHVS, CDR2 FNYEAQ. Trimming cost V 4 bases and J 5 bases, with 14 bases left between them.

V is TRBV6-5 and J is TRBJ1-1; no definite D call. This CDR3 has 12 amino acids. Germline CDR1 and CDR2: MNHEY and SVGAGI. Trimming pared 8 bases from V and 2 bases from J, leaving 9 bases between. The CDR3 protein is CASQAINTEAFF. The CDR3, as DNA: TGTGCCAGCCAGGCCATTAACACTGAAGCTTTCTTT.

The rearrangement links TRBV2 to TRBJ2-5, with D unclear. Trimming removed 2 bases from V and 3 bases from J, with 16 bases in between. This CDR3 spans 16 amino acids. Germline assignment: CDR1 SNHLY and CDR2 FYNNEI. The chain's CDR3 is CASSEYSWASKETQYF. In DNA, the CDR3 is TGTGCCAGCAGTGAATACTCCTGGGCCAGCAAAGAGACCCAGTACTTC.

V gene TRBV9 combines with J gene TRBJ1-1; 10 nucleotides align to TRBD1. The CDR3 is 15 amino acids. V was clipped by 3 bases and J by 1 base; unmatched bases: 3. Germline V lookup: CDR1 SGDLS, CDR2 YYNGEE. The CDR3 region is CASSAWTGGNTEAFF. The DNA for the CDR3 is TGTGCCAGCAGCGCGTGGACAGGGGGGAACACTGAAGCTTTCTTT.

The CDR3 DNA sequence: TGTGCCAGCAGCCGCGAGGGGACAGGGGATTCACCCCTCCACTTT. Translated, it gives CASSREGTGDSPLHF. The V call is TRBV4-2, the J call TRBJ1-6, with 10 bases lining up with TRBD1. The CDR3 extends over 15 amino acids. The germline V gene has CDR1 LGHNA and CDR2 YNFKEQ. Trimming removed 4 bases from V and 8 bases from J; junction bases left unmatched: 5.

The chain joins TRBV9 to TRBJ1-3; 8 bases align to TRBD1. This CDR3 contains 15 residues. V lost 5 bases to trimming and J lost 2 bases; unmatched junction nucleotides: 6. The germline V gene has CDR1 SGDLS and CDR2 YYNGEE. The CDR3 here is CASSSGGSAGNTIYF. DNA for the CDR3: TGTGCCAGCAGTTCAGGGGGCTCGGCTGGAAACACCATATATTTT.

The chain couples TRBV2 to TRBJ1-2, with TRBD1 matching 9 bases. The length of the CDR3 is 13 residues. Trimming took 6 bases from V and 6 from J; bases not matched to a gene: 5. Per the germline V gene, CDR1 is SNHLY and CDR2 is FYNNEI. CDR3 loop: CASSGTGINGYTF. The CDR3, as DNA: TGTGCCAGCAGCGGGACAGGGATCAATGGCTACACCTTC.

This chain joins TRBV11-2 and TRBJ2-5, with a tentative D call TRBD1 (5 bases). Trimming removed 3 bases at V and 1 base at J, with 6 bases between. The length of the CDR3 is 13 residues. CDR1 SGHAT and CDR2 FQNNGV come from the germline V gene. The CDR3 nucleotides are TGTGCCAGCAGCTTGGGGCTCCAAGAGACCCAGTACTTC. Protein product: CASSLGLQETQYF. Looking up the rest from reference TRBV11-2 and TRBJ2-5 gives the full variable domain: EAGVAQSPRYKIIEKRQSVAFWCNPISGHATLYWYQQILGQGPKLLIQFQNNGVVDDSQLPKDRFSAERLKGVDSTLKIQPAKLEDSAVYLCASSLGLQETQYFGPGTRLLVL.

The chain has TRBV6-5 and TRBJ1-6, with D unresolved. The germline gives CDR1 MNHEY, CDR2 SVGAGI. This CDR3 contains 13 residues. V was trimmed by 4 bases and J by 10 bases, leaving 11 bases between them. CDR3 DNA: TGTGCCAGCAGTTCCGGGGATTGGTCACCCCTCCACTTT. Translating it yields CASSSGDWSPLHF.

V usage is TRBV5-1 and J usage is TRBJ1-2; D gene ambiguous. The CDR3 sequence is 14 residues long. V shed 1 base and J shed 2 bases, with 9 bases lying between them. The germline V gene encodes CDR1 SGHRS and CDR2 YFSETQ. The CDR3 DNA reads TGCGCCAGCAGCTTGACAGCCGCCAACTATGGCTACACCTTC. Its protein product is CASSLTAANYGYTF.

This chain uses TRBV11-2 with TRBJ1-4, with 8 bases matching TRBD1. The V and J ends lost 1 base and 2 bases, in that order; junction bases with no gene match: 6. The CDR3 runs 17 residues. The germline gives CDR1 SGHAT, CDR2 FQNNGV. CDR3 DNA: TGTGCCAGCAGCTTAGGGACAGGGCTATTTACTAATGAAAAACTGTTTTTT. Residues: CASSLGTGLFTNEKLFF.

The chain links TRBV7-9 to TRBJ2-2, with 7 positions matching TRBD2. V shed 5 bases and J 1 base; nucleotides not matched to a gene: 7. Germline lookup yields CDR1 SEHNR and CDR2 FQNEAQ (reference sequence). The CDR3 contains 16 residues. CDR3 in amino acids: CASSPRGLVNTGELFF. In nucleotides, the CDR3 is TGTGCCAGCAGCCCCCGAGGACTAGTGAACACCGGGGAGCTGTTTTTT.

The chain couples TRBV13 to TRBJ2-7; 10 nucleotides match TRBD2. This CDR3 has 14 residues. Germline-derived CDR1 and CDR2 are PRHDT and FYEKMQ (reference sequence). V trimming: 8 bases; J trimming: 2 bases; junction bases outside the gene matches: 6. CDR3 nucleotide sequence: TGTGCCAGCGCAAGCGGGGGGGCCGCCTACGAGCAGTACTTC. This encodes CASASGGAAYEQYF.

The chain links TRBV5-1 to TRBJ2-1, with 7 bases aligning to TRBD1. V shed 4 bases, J shed 6 bases, and the junction held 4 bases outside the gene matches. CDR1 and CDR2 (germline): SGHRS, YFSETQ. This CDR3 has 13 amino acids. CDR3 coding DNA: TGCGCCAGCAGCGAGGGGACAGCCAATGAGCAGTTCTTC. This gives the protein CASSEGTANEQFF.

The chain joins TRBV5-1 to TRBJ2-7; TRBD1 matches at 9 bases. This CDR3 has 13 residues. From germline, CDR1 is SGHRS and CDR2 YFSETQ. Trimming took 3 bases from V and 5 from J; bases not matched to a gene: 3. CDR3 loop: CASSSGTGNEQYF. The CDR3 DNA reads as TGCGCCAGCAGCTCCGGGACAGGGAACGAGCAGTACTTC.

This rearrangement joins TRBV5-1 to TRBJ1-4, with 7 bases matching TRBD1. V was clipped by 4 bases and J by 2 bases; unmatched bases: 2. CDR3 length equals 14 residues. Germline lookup yields CDR1 SGHRS and CDR2 YFSETQ. CDR3 amino acids: CASSTGQTNEKLFF. Here the CDR3 DNA reads TGCGCCAGCAGCACGGGACAGACTAATGAAAAACTGTTTTTT.

The gene calls are TRBV7-9 and TRBJ2-1; TRBD1 matches at 7 bases. Germline V gene lookup returns CDR1 SEHNR and CDR2 FQNEAQ (reference sequence). This CDR3 contains 15 residues. V dropped 5 bases and J dropped 0; count of bases not matched to a gene: 4. CDR3 protein: CASSRRDSSYNEQFF. The CDR3 region has the DNA TGTGCCAGCAGCCGCCGGGACAGCTCCTACAATGAGCAGTTCTTC.

The gene calls are TRBV29-1 and TRBJ2-7; the match to TRBD2 covers 10 bases. Germline CDR1 SQVTM, CDR2 ANQGSEA. This CDR3 has 14 amino acids. V lost 6 bases and J lost 1; bases outside the gene matches: 6. This CDR3 is CSVAGLAYSYEQYF. CDR3 bases: TGCAGCGTCGCGGGACTAGCGTATTCCTACGAGCAGTACTTC.

The V call is TRBV6-5, the J call TRBJ1-3; 8 nucleotides line up with TRBD1. Unmatched junction bases numbered 4, after V lost 6 bases and J lost 0 bases. The CDR3 spans 15 residues. Germline V gene data show CDR1 as MNHEY and CDR2 as SVGAGI. For the CDR3, the DNA is TGTGCCAGCAGCAGGGACAGGAACTCTGGAAACACCATATATTTT. Translating gives CASSRDRNSGNTIYF.

The rearrangement links TRBV4-1 to TRBJ1-1; 10 bases agree with TRBD1. V lost 4 bases and J lost 1; bases outside the gene matches: 6. The CDR3 runs to 16 residues. Germline values: CDR1 MGHRA, CDR2 YSYEKL. The CDR3 DNA sequence: TGCGCCAGCAGCCTCAGACAGGGGGCTGGGAACACTGAAGCTTTCTTT. This sequence encodes CASSLRQGAGNTEAFF.